This TCR beta chain appears in the sequencing data of a study of CD8 T cells in ankylosing spondylitis (dated by TCRdb to about 2017). The study in broad terms: The study set out to find disease-linked TCR variants by profiling T cell receptor beta repertoires in ankylosing spondylitis patients and healthy donors. Peripheral blood was sampled, and synovial fluid was additionally collected from ankylosing spondylitis patients. The whole study cohort included 108 healthy donors and 25 ankylosing spondylitis patients. The paper's findings and limits, for the study overall: According to the report, matched synovial fluid samples from ankylosing spondylitis patients were significantly enriched for the disease-linked clones. A TCR beta motif made up of eight or nine highly homologous amino acid variants appeared to be characteristic of blood from ankylosing spondylitis patients. In peripheral blood, the disease-linked clones were found at relatively low frequencies and had a CD8+ phenotype. Some motif variants were previously reported in synovial fluid and blood of reactive arthritis patients, suggesting common disease-initiation mechanisms.

For this clonotype: The antigen this receptor binds is unknown. Base qualities were left out, and no much larger clone turns up one base away.

Sequencer: Illumina HiSeq 2500. Quantitative 5'-RACE with molecular barcodes was used to prepare TCR beta libraries. Per the original workflow: Disease-linked TCR variants were identified with a new computational method built on a probabilistic model of VDJ rearrangement. Starting from the raw public reads, TCRdb applied fastp trimming at Q25, assembled clones with MiXCR and retained in-frame beta chains. Records with the same CDR3 protein are collapsed into one entry carrying the most frequent genes and DNA. For this entry, the V and J calls and clone size follow TCRdb and not the study's own pipeline. For this sample there are 800,000 to 900,000 distinct CDR3 sequences; about 12% appear just once. The ten largest clonotypes hold about 0.5% of the sample. The V and J ends are trimmed by 1 base and 4 bases, leaving 14 bases between them. The CDR3 holds 15 amino acids from the cysteine to the phenylalanine. Only CDR3 DNA is held: 45 bases, read in frame from base 1. Based on the germline V gene (reference sequence), the CDR1 and CDR2 sequences are MNHEY and SMNVEV.

The sample taken for sequencing was blood, either unsorted or a sorted T cell fraction (not recorded which). This TCR was recovered from a male donor with ankylosing spondylitis. This chain joins TRBV27 to TRBJ2-7, with no confident D gene call. The CDR3 sequence is CASSLFRASDYEQYF. The DNA is as follows: TGTGCCAGCAGTTTATTTCGGGCCTCAGATTACGAGCAGTACTTC.